This TCR beta chain appears in the sequencing data of a study of T-cell memory formation after mild COVID-19. Trimming cost V 4 bases and J 4 bases, with 14 bases left between them. This CDR3 spans 14 amino acids. CDR1 is SGHRS and CDR2 is YFSETQ in the germline V gene. MiXCR was run by TCRdb on the 5' RACE reads, yielding one entry per CDR3 protein. This sample yields about 440,000 distinct CDR3 sequences, of which over 15% are seen a single time; 7.5% to 9.5% belongs to the top ten. The clonotype originates from an adult woman who had mild COVID-19 (a few samples of this study predate the infection). Cell type and time point are not known. The chain uses TRBV5-1 and TRBJ2-5, with D possibly being TRBD1 or TRBD2 (7 bases each). The sequenced sample consisted of PBMCs or a T cell subset sorted from them (not recorded which). The CDR3 reads CASSPPGGGETQYF. The CDR3, as DNA: TGCGCCAGCAGCCCACCAGGGGGGGGAGAGACCCAGTACTTC.